This TCR beta chain emerged from a study of blood T cell repertoires in COVID-19 (dated by TCRdb to 2019 to 2021). With regard to the full study: Samples covering the acute and convalescent phases of COVID-19 were provided by collaborators in the United States, Italy and Spain. Deeply sampled blood TCRbeta repertoires from subjects exposed to, actively infected with, or recovered from COVID-19 were included in the dataset. The repertoires were made available in a free public database intended to serve as a resource for research on the immune response to SARS-CoV-2. The prospective study material was composed of cDNA or gDNA derived from T cells, B-cell-depleted T cells, or PBMCs. Samples were obtained from the ongoing ImmuneRACE study (first 160 participants) and from 1,254 subjects provided by 6 global collaborators. The sample metadata nearly always contained a de-identified subject ID, COVID-19 status, age in years and sex. Where available, HLA class I and class II types were obtained from metadata supplied by the sample provider rather than from assay-based typing. General conclusions and limits of the study: The quantity of clinical and demographic metadata differed by source and by participant and was supplied without curation.

As encoded in the germline V gene (reference sequence), CDR1 is SSHAT while CDR2 is FNYEAQ. The CDR3, from cysteine to phenylalanine, totals 17 residues. The read is trimmed to its CDR3 DNA, 51 bases read in frame from base 1. Each collaborating institution followed its own protocols to collect whole blood in K2EDTA tubes. For TCRbeta analysis, collaborator samples were shipped as frozen whole blood, as isolated PBMCs, or as DNA extracted from either sample type. A note on this clone: What antigen it recognizes has not been identified. The junction and the germline gene differ at one end; a read error may be behind it.

TCRbeta CDR3 regions were amplified from genomic DNA by means of the immunoSEQ Assay, a bias-controlled multiplex PCR. The source study handled its data this way. The number of nucleated cells in each sample was estimated from the amplification of reference gene primers within the assay. To quantify the absolute abundance of each unique TCRbeta CDR3 rearrangement, sequence reads were collapsed and filtered. Productive Simpson clonality was computed per sample as the square root of Simpson's diversity index over productive rearrangements. In its TCRdb copy, this immuneACCESS table keeps in-frame sequences only and misses some clones. Where compared with another copy, unresolved V genes explain less than half of these, and the others have no known cause. V, J and clone size reflect that table, while D and trimming were determined from the DNA. The sample has roughly 120,000 clones on record, over 75% of them singletons. The top ten hold under 3% of the sample.

This receptor chain uses TRBV7-7 and TRBJ2-1; matching of 5 bases hints at TRBD2 as the D gene. The sequence was collected from a man aged 50-59 years with acute or convalescent COVID-19. The specimen sequenced was peripheral blood. The CDR3 protein: CASSLGLADGFSHEQFF. In nucleotides, the sequence is TGTGCTAGCAGCTTAGGGCTAGCAGACGGTTTTAGTCATGAGCAGTTCTTC.